The entry below gives a single TCR beta chain sequence along with its context. Caucasian adults residing in Nashville, Tennessee made up all the donors. The source of the sample is a study of shared clonotypes between healthy human individuals. CDR3 length equals 13 residues. V was shortened by 5 bases and J by 5 bases, with 13 bases between the two germline ends. Germline-derived CDR1 and CDR2 are PRHDT and FYEKMQ (reference sequence). Deep level was the assay's run setting. Produced via immunoSEQ multiplex PCR; TCRdb's table is partial and in-frame only. The sample consists of some 700,000 clones, less than 95% of them appearing once.

Sequenced input: memory CD8+ T cells from PBMCs. Subset defined: CD45RO+ cells pooled with CCR7-negative TemRA cells. The TCR originated in a man younger than 30 in good health. Some clones in this sample may be carry-over from other donors' samples. The chain combines TRBV13 with TRBJ2-7, with TRBD2 as a possible D gene (5 bases). CDR3 sequence (DNA): TGTGCCAGCAGCCAATCGCCGGGAAACGAGCAGTACTTC. Translated: CASSQSPGNEQYF.